The sample holds one count of the clone carrying this T cell receptor (beta chain). The data stem from a study of blood T cell repertoires in COVID-19. The Seattle patients, enrolled during active infection, were followed longitudinally. Measured with immunoSEQ multiplex PCR; TCRdb has only the in-frame clones, and not every one. In the table there are roughly 69,000 clones, about 80% of which are singletons. This CDR3 region has 16 residues. From germline, CDR1 is SGDLS and CDR2 YYNGEE. Trimming cost V 0 bases and J 3 bases; bases outside gene matches: 6. This sequence originates from a man aged 50-59 years with COVID-19, enrolled during active disease. The genes are TRBV9 and TRBJ2-3; 8 bases map to TRBD2. Sequences were obtained from peripheral blood. CDR3 coding DNA: TGTGCCAGCAGCGTAGGGTACGGGGGGGCAACAGATACGCAGTATTTT. Amino acid sequence: CASSVGYGGATDTQYF.